Following are 28 T cell receptor beta chains from one sample sequenced in a study of CD8+ T cells in alopecia areata. The treatment here: oral pan-JAK inhibitor, 5-10 mg twice daily. Sequencing used cDNA as its template, made by extracting RNA and reverse transcribing it. Clones were sequenced by immunoSEQ multiplex PCR, and TCRdb holds only the in-frame ones, with some missing. This table has fewer than 200,000 clones, roughly 53% appearing once. Specimen: CD8+ T cells sorted from blood, collected at week 24, from a patient treated with tofacitinib. Receptors originate from a human donor with alopecia areata.

The chain is built from TRBV15 and TRBJ1-6, with D hard to call. CDR1 and CDR2 from the germline V gene are LNHNV and YYDKDF (reference sequence). The V and J ends lost 4 bases and 6 bases respectively, with 10 bases between them. The CDR3 totals 14 residues. CDR3 protein: CATSKRGFNSPLHF. The CDR3 DNA follows: TGTGCCACCAGCAAACGGGGATTTAATTCACCCCTCCACTTT.

The J gene is TRBJ2-5, the V gene TRBV4-1; 9 bases align to TRBD2. J was trimmed by 5 bases and V by 0 bases; bases with no gene match: 4. CDR1 and CDR2 from the germline V gene are MGHRA and YSYEKL. This CDR3 region has 15 residues. This chain's CDR3 is CASSQEYAGGETQYF. CDR3 nucleotide sequence: TGCGCCAGCAGCCAAGAATACGCGGGGGGGGAGACCCAGTACTTC.

The V gene is TRBV5-1, the J gene TRBJ2-6; D not certain. Deletions cut 4 bases from V and 0 bases from J, with 11 bases between. The CDR3 length is 16 residues. The germline V gene has CDR1 SGHRS and CDR2 YFSETQ. The CDR3 DNA sequence: TGCGCCAGCAGCCCTAGGACGGGCTCTGGGGCCAACGTCCTGACTTTC. Translated, it gives CASSPRTGSGANVLTF.

This sequence joins TRBV4-2 and TRBJ2-5; TRBD2 matches at 7 bases. The CDR3 sequence is 18 residues long. Germline lookup yields CDR1 LGHNA and CDR2 YNFKEQ. The V and J ends lost 0 bases and 5 bases, in that order; junction bases with no gene match: 15. For the CDR3, the DNA is TGTGCCAGCAGCCAAGAGAGTCGCGGACTAGTGAGGTGGGAGACCCAGTACTTC. Its protein is CASSQESRGLVRWETQYF.

This chain links TRBV7-9 with TRBJ2-1, with a weak D call TRBD2 (5 bases). There are 12 residues in the CDR3. Germline V gene lookup returns CDR1 SEHNR and CDR2 FQNEAQ (reference sequence). V lost 6 bases, J lost 6 bases, and 9 bases lay in between. CDR3 DNA sequence: TGTGCCAGCAGACCTGGAGGCAATGAGCAGTTCTTC. It is translated as CASRPGGNEQFF.

This clone was picked up a small number of times. The chain joins TRBV29-1 to TRBJ2-1; D gene uncertain. This CDR3 has 11 amino acids. The V and J ends lost 2 bases and 6 bases respectively, with 5 bases between them. The germline V gene has CDR1 SQVTM and CDR2 ANQGSEA. Here the CDR3 DNA reads TGCAGCGTTGAAACCCTCAATGAGCAGTTCTTC. Protein: CSVETLNEQFF.

This clone was observed once. Here the CDR3 DNA reads TGTGCCTGGAGGCCGGGACAGAAGTACGAGCAGTACTTC. Residues: CAWRPGQKYEQYF. This chain links TRBV30 with TRBJ2-7; 7 bases align to TRBD1. Germline CDR1 reads GTSNPN; CDR2 reads SVGIG (reference sequence). V dropped 3 bases and J dropped 4; count of bases not matched to a gene: 6. This CDR3 has 13 residues.

This chain uses TRBV27 with TRBJ2-4, with D unclear. Trimming stripped 7 bases from V and 1 base from J, with 14 bases between. CDR1 is MNHEY, CDR2 SMNVEV, per germline (reference sequence). The CDR3 has 15 amino acids. The CDR3 reads CASTPCCGAKNIQYF. DNA of the CDR3: TGTGCCAGCACCCCCTGTTGTGGGGCCAAAAACATTCAGTACTTC.

V is TRBV7-9 and J is TRBJ1-2; a possible D gene is TRBD1 (5 bases). Germline assignment: CDR1 SEHNR and CDR2 FQNEAQ (reference sequence). Trimming shortened V by 5 bases and J by 7 bases, and 14 bases separated the two germline ends. The CDR3 consists of 13 residues. CDR3 DNA sequence: TGTGCCAGCAGCCCCGGGGGGACTGTTGGCTACACCTTC. Translation: CASSPGGTVGYTF.

This clone came up once. The chain employs TRBV27 and TRBJ1-2, with D uncertain. CDR3 length: 13 amino acids. V was pared by 7 bases and J by 3 bases, with 12 bases between. From germline, CDR1 is MNHEY and CDR2 SMNVEV (reference sequence). CDR3 loop: CASKSSGYYGYTF. The DNA of the CDR3 is TGTGCCAGCAAAAGTTCCGGGTACTATGGCTACACCTTC.

The chain joins TRBV7-6 to TRBJ2-7, with D perhaps matching TRBD1 or TRBD2 (5 bases each). This CDR3 comprises 12 residues. V was trimmed by 2 bases and J by 6 bases, leaving 8 bases between them. Germline V gene data show CDR1 as SGHVS and CDR2 as FNYEAQ. For the CDR3, the DNA is TGTGCCAGCAGCTTAATCGGGGCCGAGCAGTACTTC. Amino acid sequence: CASSLIGAEQYF.

The J gene is TRBJ2-1, the V gene TRBV29-1; 7 bases align to TRBD1. This CDR3 is 14 amino acids long. The V segment lost 7 bases and the J segment 6 bases; nucleotides outside the gene matches: 12. In germline, CDR1 is SQVTM, CDR2 ANQGSEA. The CDR3 sequence is CSAEPGQSSNEQFF. CDR3 DNA: TGCAGCGCCGAACCGGGACAGTCATCCAATGAGCAGTTCTTC.

The chain joins TRBV19 to TRBJ2-1, with D possibly being TRBD1 or TRBD2 (5 bases each). Germline V gives CDR1 LNHDA, CDR2 SQIVND (reference sequence). The CDR3 extends over 14 amino acids. Trimming took off 4 bases at V and 0 bases at J, with 7 bases between the two ends. CDR3 residues: CASSTGSSYNEQFF. In DNA form, the CDR3 reads TGTGCCAGTAGTACAGGGAGCTCCTACAATGAGCAGTTCTTC.

This clone was detected a few times. This chain connects TRBV5-1 to TRBJ2-1, with D possibly being TRBD1 (6 bases). Germline CDR1 reads SGHRS; CDR2 reads YFSETQ. V lost 0 bases to trimming and J lost 9 bases, with 7 bases between them. The CDR3 is 12 amino acids. CDR3 protein: CASSLDRVEQFF. CDR3 sequence (DNA): TGCGCCAGCAGCTTGGACAGGGTTGAGCAGTTCTTC.

The gene calls are TRBV4-1 and TRBJ2-7, with D maybe TRBD2 (5 bases). CDR1 and CDR2 from the germline V gene are MGHRA and YSYEKL. This CDR3 has 15 residues. V was cut by 0 bases and J by 2 bases, with 11 bases left in between. CDR3 coding DNA: TGCGCCAGCAGCCAAGATCTTCGAGGGACCTACGAGCAGTACTTC. As protein: CASSQDLRGTYEQYF.

This clone was counted only a few times. The V call is TRBV6-5, the J call TRBJ1-1, with D possibly being TRBD1 (5 bases). The CDR3 is 12 residues long. CDR1 is MNHEY and CDR2 is SVGAGI in the germline V gene. Trimming took 9 bases from V and 8 from J, leaving 16 bases between them. CDR3 protein: CAREQVKGEAFF. In nucleotides, the CDR3 is TGTGCCAGGGAACAGGTTAAGGGAGAAGCTTTCTTT.

The gene calls are TRBV7-9 and TRBJ2-2, with D hard to call. From germline, CDR1 is SEHNR and CDR2 FQNEAQ (reference sequence). CDR3 length: 12 residues. The V and J ends lost 1 base and 6 bases respectively, with 3 bases between them. The CDR3 sequence is CASSLVPGELFF. CDR3 DNA: TGTGCCAGCAGCTTAGTTCCCGGGGAGCTGTTTTTT. Full variable domain (remainder filled in from reference TRBV7-9 and TRBJ2-2): DTGVSQNPRHKITKRGQNVTFRCDPISEHNRLYWYRQTLGQGPEFLTYFQNEAQLEKSRLLSDRFSAERPKGSFSTLEIQRTEQGDSAMYLCASSLVPGELFFGEGSRLTVL.

Only a few counts were recorded for this clone. The chain carries TRBV7-9 and TRBJ2-3; D gene uncertain. This CDR3 contains 14 residues. Trimming stripped 3 bases from V and 0 bases from J, with 7 bases between. The germline V gene encodes CDR1 SEHNR and CDR2 FQNEAQ (reference sequence). The chain's CDR3 is CASSFAESTDTQYF. The CDR3 DNA reads as TGTGCCAGCAGCTTCGCAGAAAGCACAGATACGCAGTATTTT.

This chain uses TRBV9 with TRBJ2-7, with 9 bases matching TRBD1. Germline assignment: CDR1 SGDLS and CDR2 YYNGEE. The CDR3 spans 14 residues. V dropped 4 bases and J dropped 2; count of bases not matched to a gene: 4. Written as DNA, the CDR3 is TGTGCCAGCAGCCCCCGGGACAGGGCCTACGAGCAGTACTTC. Amino acid sequence: CASSPRDRAYEQYF. Looking up the rest from reference TRBV9 and TRBJ2-7 gives the full variable domain: DSGVTQTPKHLITATGQRVTLRCSPRSGDLSVYWYQQSLDQGLQFLIQYYNGEERAKGNILERFSAQQFPDLHSELNLSSLELGDSALYFCASSPRDRAYEQYFGPGTRLTVT.

CDR3: CASSQEGVNQYF. The CDR3, as DNA: TGTGCCAGCAGCCAAGAGGGAGTAAACCAGTACTTC. The chain joins TRBV14 to TRBJ2-7; tentatively, D is TRBD2 (5 bases). The CDR3 has 12 amino acids. V was clipped by 0 bases and J by 10 bases, with 10 bases between them. Germline CDR1 SGHDN, CDR2 FVKESK.

This rearrangement joins TRBV13 to TRBJ1-2, with 10 bases that match TRBD1. The CDR3 has 14 residues. V shed 5 bases and J 4 bases; nucleotides not matched to a gene: 4. Germline V lookup: CDR1 PRHDT, CDR2 FYEKMQ (reference sequence). CDR3 bases: TGTGCCAGCAGCGGACAGGGGGACCTCTATGGCTACACCTTC. Amino acid sequence: CASSGQGDLYGYTF.

This clone has a handful of counts. The chain is built from TRBV29-1 and TRBJ2-5; perhaps TRBD1 as D (6 bases). With 6 bases removed from V and 0 bases from J, the gap between germline ends came to 14 bases. Germline lookup yields CDR1 SQVTM and CDR2 ANQGSEA. This CDR3 region has 14 residues. The CDR3 bases are TGCAGCGTGGTACGGACAGAGTACCAAGAGACCCAGTACTTC. Translated, it gives CSVVRTEYQETQYF.

The CDR3 bases are TGTGCCAGCACCCGCCGCGGAACTAATGAAAAACTGTTTTTT. As protein: CASTRRGTNEKLFF. The chain joins TRBV5-6 to TRBJ1-4, with D hard to call. CDR3 length: 14 residues. From germline, CDR1 is SGHDT and CDR2 YYEEEE. Trimming shortened V by 6 bases and J by 1 base, and 10 bases separated the two germline ends.

J is TRBJ2-4 and V is TRBV7-9; TRBD2 is a possible D gene (5 bases). V was trimmed by 1 base and J by 0 bases, leaving 10 bases between them. Germline V gene data show CDR1 as SEHNR and CDR2 as FQNEAQ (reference sequence). CDR3 length: 16 amino acids. The DNA of the CDR3 is TGTGCCAGCAGCTTAGTTGGCAGCGGAGCCAAAAACATTCAGTACTTC. Its translation is CASSLVGSGAKNIQYF.

The chain employs TRBV7-9 and TRBJ1-1; D remains ambiguous. The V gene lost 5 bases and the J gene lost 1 base, with 14 bases spanning the gap. The CDR3 is made up of 15 amino acids. Germline-derived CDR1 and CDR2 are SEHNR and FQNEAQ (reference sequence). The CDR3, as DNA: TGTGCCAGCAGCCCCCCCGGGCAGGAGAACACTGAAGCTTTCTTT. Amino acid sequence: CASSPPGQENTEAFF.

The chain has TRBV7-9 and TRBJ1-2; D call uncertain. V was shortened by 3 bases and J by 6 bases, with 14 bases between the two germline ends. The CDR3 runs to 14 residues. Germline V gene lookup returns CDR1 SEHNR and CDR2 FQNEAQ (reference sequence). This chain's CDR3 is CASSFSGETNGYTF. CDR3 in DNA: TGTGCCAGCAGCTTCTCGGGCGAAACGAATGGCTACACCTTC.

The V and J genes are TRBV4-2 and TRBJ2-1, with D uncertain. V lost 0 bases to trimming and J lost 6 bases, with 9 bases between them. The CDR3 extends over 14 amino acids. Germline V gene data show CDR1 as LGHNA and CDR2 as YNFKEQ. CDR3 bases: TGTGCCAGCAGCCAAGATCAATGGGTCAATGAGCAGTTCTTC. Translation: CASSQDQWVNEQFF.

The chain links TRBV7-2 to TRBJ1-5, with D possibly matching TRBD1 (6 bases). The germline gives CDR1 SGHTA, CDR2 FQGNSA. This CDR3 contains 17 residues. V was trimmed by 5 bases and J by 3 bases, leaving 20 bases between them. The CDR3 coding sequence is TGTGCCAGCAGCGCCGGGGGGGCAGGGGCCATCAATCAGCCCCAGCATTTT. Translated: CASSAGGAGAINQPQHF.